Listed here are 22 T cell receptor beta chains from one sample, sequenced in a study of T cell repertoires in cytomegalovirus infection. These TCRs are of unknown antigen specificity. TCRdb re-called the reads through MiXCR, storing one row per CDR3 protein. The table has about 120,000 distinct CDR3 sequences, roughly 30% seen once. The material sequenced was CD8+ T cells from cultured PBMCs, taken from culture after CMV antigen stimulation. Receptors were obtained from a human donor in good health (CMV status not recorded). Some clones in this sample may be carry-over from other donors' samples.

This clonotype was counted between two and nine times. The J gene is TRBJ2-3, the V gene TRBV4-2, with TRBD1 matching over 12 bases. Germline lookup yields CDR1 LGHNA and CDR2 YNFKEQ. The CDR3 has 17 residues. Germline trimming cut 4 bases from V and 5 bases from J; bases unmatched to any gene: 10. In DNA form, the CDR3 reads TGTGCCAGCAGCCCCACCGGGACAGGGGGCTTCGAAGATACGCAGTATTTT. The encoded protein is CASSPTGTGGFEDTQYF.

The CDR3 reads CASSLGGGDGYTF. DNA of the CDR3: TGTGCCAGCTCCTTAGGGGGAGGGGATGGCTACACCTTC. The chain employs TRBV12-3 or TRBV12-4 and TRBJ1-2; D possibly corresponds to TRBD1 (6 bases). V gave up 8 bases and J gave up 6 bases, with 16 bases separating them. This CDR3 is 13 amino acids long.

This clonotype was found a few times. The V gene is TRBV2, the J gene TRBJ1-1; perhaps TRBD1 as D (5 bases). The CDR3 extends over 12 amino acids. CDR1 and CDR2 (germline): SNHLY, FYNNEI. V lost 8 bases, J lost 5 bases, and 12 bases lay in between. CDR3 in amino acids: CASVRGTTEAFF. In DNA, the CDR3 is TGTGCCAGCGTGCGGGGGACGACTGAAGCTTTCTTT.

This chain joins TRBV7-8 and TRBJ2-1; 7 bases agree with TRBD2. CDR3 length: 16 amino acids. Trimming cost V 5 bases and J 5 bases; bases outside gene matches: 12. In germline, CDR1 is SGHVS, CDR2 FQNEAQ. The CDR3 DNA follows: TGTGCCAGCAGCGGGCCGGGTGCGGGGGACCACAATGAGCAGTTCTTC. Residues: CASSGPGAGDHNEQFF.

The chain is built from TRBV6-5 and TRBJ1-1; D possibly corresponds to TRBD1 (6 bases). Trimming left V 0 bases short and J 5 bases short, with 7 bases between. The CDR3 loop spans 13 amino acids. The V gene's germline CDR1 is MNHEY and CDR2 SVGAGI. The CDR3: CASSYSGQTEAFF. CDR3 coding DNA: TGTGCCAGCAGTTACTCGGGACAAACTGAAGCTTTCTTT.

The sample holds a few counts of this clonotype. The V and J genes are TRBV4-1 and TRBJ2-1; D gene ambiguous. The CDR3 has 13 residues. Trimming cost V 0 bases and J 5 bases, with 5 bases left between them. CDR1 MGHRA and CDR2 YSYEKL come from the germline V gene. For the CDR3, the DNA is TGCGCCAGCAGCCAAGATGATGACAATGAGCAGTTCTTC. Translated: CASSQDDDNEQFF.

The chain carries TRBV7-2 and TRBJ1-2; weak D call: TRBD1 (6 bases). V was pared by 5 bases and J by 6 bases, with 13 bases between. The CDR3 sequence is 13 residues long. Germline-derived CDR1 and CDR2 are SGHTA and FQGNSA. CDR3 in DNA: TGTGCCAGCAGCGCAGGGGATAGGAATGGCTACACCTTC. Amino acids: CASSAGDRNGYTF.

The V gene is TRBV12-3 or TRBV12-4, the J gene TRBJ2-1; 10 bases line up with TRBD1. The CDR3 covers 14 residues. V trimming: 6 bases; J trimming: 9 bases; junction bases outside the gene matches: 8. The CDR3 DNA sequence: TGTGCCAGCAGACCGGGACAGGGGTTGGGTGAGCAGTTCTTC. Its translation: CASRPGQGLGEQFF.

CDR3 nucleotides: TGTGCCAGCAGTTTAATAGGTTTAAATACCGGGGAGCTGTTTTTT. The encoded protein is CASSLIGLNTGELFF. This chain connects TRBV12-3 or TRBV12-4 to TRBJ2-2; D gene unclear. V gave up 2 bases and J gave up 5 bases, with 12 bases separating them. This CDR3 comprises 15 residues.

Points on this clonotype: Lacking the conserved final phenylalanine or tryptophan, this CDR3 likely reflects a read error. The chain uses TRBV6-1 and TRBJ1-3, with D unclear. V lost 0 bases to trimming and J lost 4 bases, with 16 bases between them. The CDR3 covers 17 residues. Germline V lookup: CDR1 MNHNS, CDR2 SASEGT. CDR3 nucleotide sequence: TGTGCCAGCAGTGAAGCGCTTCGTATTGCCGTGGGAAACACCATATATCTT. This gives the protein CASSEALRIAVGNTIYL.

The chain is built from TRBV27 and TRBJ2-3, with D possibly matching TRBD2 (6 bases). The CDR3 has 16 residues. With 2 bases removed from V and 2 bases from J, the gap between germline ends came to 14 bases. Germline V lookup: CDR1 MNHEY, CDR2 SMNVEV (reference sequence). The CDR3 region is CASSLNGDFYTDTQYF. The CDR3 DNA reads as TGTGCCAGCAGTTTAAATGGGGACTTCTACACAGATACGCAGTATTTT.

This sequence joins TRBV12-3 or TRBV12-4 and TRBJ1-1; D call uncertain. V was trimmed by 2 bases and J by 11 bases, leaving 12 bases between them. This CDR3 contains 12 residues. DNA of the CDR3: TGTGCCAGCAGTTTACCCGGCCCTAGGGCTTTCTTT. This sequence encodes CASSLPGPRAFF.

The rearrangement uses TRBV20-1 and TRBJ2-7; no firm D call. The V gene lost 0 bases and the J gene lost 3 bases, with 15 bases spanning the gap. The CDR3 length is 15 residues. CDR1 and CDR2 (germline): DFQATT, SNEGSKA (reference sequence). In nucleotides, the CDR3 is TGCAGTGCTAGAGACCATTCGGGCCATCTCTACGAGCAGTACTTC. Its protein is CSARDHSGHLYEQYF.

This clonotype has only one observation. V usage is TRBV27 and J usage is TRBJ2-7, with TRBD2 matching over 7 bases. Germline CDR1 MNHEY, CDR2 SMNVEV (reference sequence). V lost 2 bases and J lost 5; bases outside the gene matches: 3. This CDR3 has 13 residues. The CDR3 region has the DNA TGTGCCAGCAGTTTACTCCTAGCGGACGAGCAGTACTTC. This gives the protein CASSLLLADEQYF.

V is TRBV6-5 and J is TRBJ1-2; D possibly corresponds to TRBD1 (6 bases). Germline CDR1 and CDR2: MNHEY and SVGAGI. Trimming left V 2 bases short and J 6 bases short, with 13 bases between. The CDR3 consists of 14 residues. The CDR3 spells CASSYLQGVDGYTF. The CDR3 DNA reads TGTGCCAGCAGTTACCTACAGGGAGTGGATGGCTACACCTTC.

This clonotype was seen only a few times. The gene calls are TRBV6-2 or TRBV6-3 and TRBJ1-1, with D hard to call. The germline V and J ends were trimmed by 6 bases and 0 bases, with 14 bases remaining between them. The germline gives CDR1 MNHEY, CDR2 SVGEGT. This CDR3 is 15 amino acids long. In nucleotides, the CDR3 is TGTGCCAGCAGCCCCGGGGAGCCGATGAACACTGAAGCTTTCTTT. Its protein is CASSPGEPMNTEAFF.

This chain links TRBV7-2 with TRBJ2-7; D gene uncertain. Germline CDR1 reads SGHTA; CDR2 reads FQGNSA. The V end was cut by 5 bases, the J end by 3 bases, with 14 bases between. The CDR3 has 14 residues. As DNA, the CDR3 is TGTGCCAGCAGCCCCGACCTAGGTGGCTACGAGCAGTACTTC. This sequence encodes CASSPDLGGYEQYF. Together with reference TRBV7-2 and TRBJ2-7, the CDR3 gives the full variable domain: GAGVSQSPSNKVTEKGKDVELRCDPISGHTALYWYRQSLGQGLEFLIYFQGNSAPDKSGLPSDRFSAERTGGSVSTLTIQRTQQEDSAVYLCASSPDLGGYEQYFGPGTRLTVT.

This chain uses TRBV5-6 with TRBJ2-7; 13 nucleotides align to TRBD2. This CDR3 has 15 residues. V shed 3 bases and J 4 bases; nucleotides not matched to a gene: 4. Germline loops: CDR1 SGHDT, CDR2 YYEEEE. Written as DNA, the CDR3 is TGTGCCAGCAGCTCTCGGACTAGCGGGGGATACGAGCAGTACTTC. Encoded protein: CASSSRTSGGYEQYF.

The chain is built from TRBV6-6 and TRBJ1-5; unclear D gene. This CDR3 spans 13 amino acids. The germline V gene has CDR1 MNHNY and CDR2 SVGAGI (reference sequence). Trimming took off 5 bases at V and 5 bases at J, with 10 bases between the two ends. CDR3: CASSPPLDQPQHF. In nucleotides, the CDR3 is TGTGCCAGCAGTCCACCTCTAGATCAGCCCCAGCATTTT.

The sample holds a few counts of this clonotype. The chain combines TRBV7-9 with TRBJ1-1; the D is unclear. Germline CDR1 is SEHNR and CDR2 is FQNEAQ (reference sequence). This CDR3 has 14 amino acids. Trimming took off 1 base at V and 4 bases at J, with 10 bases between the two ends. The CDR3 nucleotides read TGTGCCAGCAGCTTAGTGTCGGGGTTCACTGAAGCTTTCTTT. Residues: CASSLVSGFTEAFF.

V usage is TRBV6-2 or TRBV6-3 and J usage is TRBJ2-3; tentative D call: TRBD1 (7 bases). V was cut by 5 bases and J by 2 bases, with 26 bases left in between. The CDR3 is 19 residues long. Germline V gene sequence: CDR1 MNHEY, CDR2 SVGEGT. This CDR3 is CASSGGGAKISSHTDTQYF. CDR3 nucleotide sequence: TGTGCCAGCAGTGGAGGGGGCGCAAAGATCTCGTCCCACACAGATACGCAGTATTTT.

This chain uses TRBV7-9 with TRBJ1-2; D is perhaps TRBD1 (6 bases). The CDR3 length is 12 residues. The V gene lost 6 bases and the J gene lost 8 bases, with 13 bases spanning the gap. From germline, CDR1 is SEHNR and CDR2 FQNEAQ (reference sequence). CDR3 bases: TGTGCCAGCAGTCAGGGACAAAGCGGCTACACCTTC. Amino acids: CASSQGQSGYTF.